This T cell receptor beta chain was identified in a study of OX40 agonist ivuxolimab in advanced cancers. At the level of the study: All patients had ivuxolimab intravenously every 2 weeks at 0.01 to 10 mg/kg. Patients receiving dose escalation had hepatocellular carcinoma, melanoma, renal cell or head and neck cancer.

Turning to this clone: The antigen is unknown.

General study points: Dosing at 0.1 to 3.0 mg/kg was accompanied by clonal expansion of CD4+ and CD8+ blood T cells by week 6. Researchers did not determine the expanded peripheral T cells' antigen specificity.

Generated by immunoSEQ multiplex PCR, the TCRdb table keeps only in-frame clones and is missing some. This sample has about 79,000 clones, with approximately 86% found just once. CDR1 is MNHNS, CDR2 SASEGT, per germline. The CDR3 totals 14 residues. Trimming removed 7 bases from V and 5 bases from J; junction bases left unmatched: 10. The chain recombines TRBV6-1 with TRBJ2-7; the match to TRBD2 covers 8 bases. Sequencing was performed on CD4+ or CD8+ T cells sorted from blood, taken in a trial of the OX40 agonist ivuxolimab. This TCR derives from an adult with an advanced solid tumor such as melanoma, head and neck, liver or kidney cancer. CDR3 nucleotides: TGTGCCAGCACCCTAAGCGGGAGTATCAACGAGCAGTACTTC. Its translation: CASTLSGSINEQYF.